The rows below give T cell receptor beta chains drawn from one sample of a study of blood T cell repertoires in COVID-19. Only in-frame clones appear in the TCRdb table, and some are missing; sequencing was by immunoSEQ multiplex PCR. Here the sample spans tens of thousands of clones, roughly 89% being singletons. Input material: peripheral blood. All receptors come from a woman between 45 and 60 years old in a cohort sampled during active COVID-19. The conserved cysteine and the conserved F or W are not part of the CDR3 here. The order of the fields is J gene, V gene, CDR3 protein.

TRBJ1-5 TRBV2 ASRQDPSGPQH
TRBJ2-3 TRBV7-8 ASSPRGSSASTDTQY
TRBJ2-3 TRBV19 ASSILAGGTDTQY
TRBJ2-7 TRBV19 ASSRRNRDSTYEQY
TRBJ2-1 TRBV5-1 ASSLGQTSYNEQF
TRBJ1-2 TRBV6-1 ASSEYDAGEGSNYGYT
TRBJ2-7 TRBV18 ASSLGQGKGMQY
TRBJ2-3 TRBV10-3 AISEGLGGSTDTQY
TRBJ2-7 TRBV10-3 AISSTGAFSYEQY
TRBJ2-2 TRBV5-1 ASSLGQNTGELF
TRBJ1-4 TRBV4-2 ASSPGRGFISDEKLF
TRBJ2-3 TRBV6-6 ASRRKQGRDTQY
TRBJ1-4 TRBV3-1/TRBV3-2 ASSPTGQWDEKLF
TRBJ1-5 TRBV6-2/TRBV6-3 ASSGPGGSNQPQH
TRBJ1-2 TRBV7-9 ASSSAGGGGYT
TRBJ2-1 TRBV2 ASSAVAGKYNEQF
TRBJ1-5 TRBV19 ASRLLARSRTSHSNQPQH
TRBJ2-5 TRBV18 ASSRARLETQY
TRBJ2-1 TRBV24-1 ATSDRRTSGRYLSYNEQF
TRBJ1-5 TRBV6-5 ASSLLPESNQPQH
TRBJ2-7 TRBV27 ASSLSTDRSYEQY
TRBJ1-5 TRBV2 ASNAGNNQPQH
TRBJ1-4 TRBV7-2 ASSDRQGDEKLF
TRBJ1-1 TRBV28 ATVGGTEAF
TRBJ2-3 TRBV3-1/TRBV3-2 ASSEGQGRTDTQY
TRBJ2-7 TRBV7-2 ASSLSSYEQY